The 12 T cell receptor beta chains presented below share a single source sample, sequenced in a study of control samples from healthy donors and cancer patients. TCRdb's table, derived via immunoSEQ multiplex PCR, lists solely in-frame clones and lacks some. This sample has about 190,000 clones, with roughly nine tenths found just once. Sequences were obtained from blood. Receptors were obtained from a man aged 25-40 years in good health.

The gene calls are TRBV30 and TRBJ1-5; D uncertain. Deletions cut 0 bases from V and 5 bases from J, with 11 bases between. Germline V CDR1 and CDR2: GTSNPN, SVGIG (reference sequence). This CDR3 comprises 14 residues. The CDR3 loop reads CAWSVTGRDQPQHF. The CDR3, as DNA: TGTGCCTGGAGTGTAACGGGTAGGGATCAGCCCCAGCATTTT.

The chain is built from TRBV6-6 and TRBJ2-5; D is undetermined. The CDR3 has 15 residues. With 0 bases removed from V and 5 bases from J, the gap between germline ends came to 13 bases. Germline V gene data show CDR1 as MNHNY and CDR2 as SVGAGI (reference sequence). The CDR3 nucleotides read TGTGCCAGCAGTTACTCACGAGGTTCTAAGGAGACCCAGTACTTC. It translates to CASSYSRGSKETQYF.

The chain carries TRBV7-6 and TRBJ1-6; D gene unclear. Germline V CDR1 and CDR2: SGHVS, FNYEAQ. The CDR3 runs to 13 residues. Trimming cost V 7 bases and J 6 bases, with 10 bases left between them. The CDR3 loop is CASTRAPNSPLHF. The CDR3 region has the DNA TGTGCCAGCACCCGGGCCCCTAATTCACCCCTCCACTTT. Looking up the rest from reference TRBV7-6 and TRBJ1-6 gives the full variable domain: GAGVSQSPRYKVTKRGQDVALRCDPISGHVSLYWYRQALGQGPEFLTYFNYEAQQDKSGLPNDRFSAERPEGSISTLTIQRTEQRDSAMYRCASTRAPNSPLHFGNGTRLTVT.

This chain links TRBV9 with TRBJ1-2, with TRBD1 as a possible D gene (5 bases). Trimming removed 2 bases at V and 11 bases at J, with 10 bases between. The CDR3 totals 11 residues. Germline V gives CDR1 SGDLS, CDR2 YYNGEE. CDR3 in amino acids: CASSVGGIYTF. The CDR3 nucleotides are TGTGCCAGCAGCGTGGGGGGGATTTACACCTTC. Complete variable domain (other parts from reference TRBV9 and TRBJ1-2): DSGVTQTPKHLITATGQRVTLRCSPRSGDLSVYWYQQSLDQGLQFLIQYYNGEERAKGNILERFSAQQFPDLHSELNLSSLELGDSALYFCASSVGGIYTFGSGTRLTVV.

The V and J genes are TRBV10-1 and TRBJ1-1; D not resolved. Per the germline V gene, CDR1 is WNHNN and CDR2 is SYGVQD (reference sequence). Trimming cost V 7 bases and J 8 bases, with 11 bases left between them. The CDR3 has 11 amino acids. The CDR3 here is CASIPDPEAFF. The CDR3 DNA reads TGCGCCAGCATTCCAGACCCCGAAGCTTTCTTT.

This rearrangement joins TRBV5-1 to TRBJ2-7; D remains unclear. Trimming left V 0 bases short and J 0 bases short, with 10 bases between. Germline V gene sequence: CDR1 SGHRS, CDR2 YFSETQ. This CDR3 has 15 residues. The CDR3 region has the DNA TGCGCCAGCAGCTTGGCGATAGGTGGCTCCTACGAGCAGTACTTC. Translating gives CASSLAIGGSYEQYF.

The genes are TRBV4-1 and TRBJ2-2; D remains unclear. V lost 7 bases and J 0 bases, leaving 27 bases between the germline ends. CDR3 length: 20 amino acids. Germline loops: CDR1 MGHRA, CDR2 YSYEKL. The CDR3 sequence: CASTPNPQSRLPPNTGELFF. CDR3 bases: TGCGCCAGCACCCCCAATCCCCAATCGAGGTTACCCCCGAACACCGGGGAGCTGTTTTTT.

The chain couples TRBV27 to TRBJ2-1; 12 bases match TRBD2. This CDR3 is 15 amino acids long. Trimming at V came to 7 bases and at J to 5 bases, leaving 6 bases not matched to a gene. Germline loops: CDR1 MNHEY, CDR2 SMNVEV (reference sequence). The chain's CDR3 is CASTSGGASNNEQFF. The CDR3 DNA reads as TGTGCCAGCACTAGCGGGGGGGCCTCGAACAATGAGCAGTTCTTC.

This chain joins TRBV19 and TRBJ1-1, with TRBD1 matching over 8 bases. Looked up from germline, CDR1 is LNHDA and CDR2 is SQIVND (reference sequence). The CDR3 length is 16 residues. V gave up 5 bases and J gave up 4 bases; unmatched junction bases: 12. The CDR3 reads CASSVVQGGGGTEAFF. The CDR3 DNA follows: TGTGCCAGTAGTGTTGTACAGGGGGGAGGAGGCACTGAAGCTTTCTTT.

The chain links TRBV4-1 to TRBJ2-7; D is perhaps TRBD2 (6 bases). The length of the CDR3 is 16 residues. Trimming stripped 2 bases from V and 4 bases from J, with 18 bases between. Germline CDR1 and CDR2: MGHRA and YSYEKL. The CDR3 sequence is CASSQKGGGAGYEQYF. CDR3 nucleotide sequence: TGCGCCAGCAGCCAAAAAGGTGGCGGGGCTGGGTACGAGCAGTACTTC.

This clone was detected once. The J gene is TRBJ1-1, the V gene TRBV20-1; 8 bases agree with TRBD1. This CDR3 comprises 14 residues. Losses at the gene ends were 3 bases for V and 7 bases for J; bases not matched to a gene: 10. CDR1 and CDR2 (germline): DFQATT, SNEGSKA (reference sequence). The CDR3: CSASDRGRYYEAFF. CDR3 in DNA: TGCAGTGCTAGTGACAGGGGTAGGTACTATGAAGCTTTCTTT.

The V call is TRBV28, the J call TRBJ1-5; 8 bases line up with TRBD1. CDR3 length: 15 residues. Germline V lookup: CDR1 MDHEN, CDR2 SYDVKM. Trimming cost V 4 bases and J 10 bases; bases outside gene matches: 12. In DNA, the CDR3 is TGTGCCAGCAGTTCAGCACAGGGGGTCCGGGATCCCCAGCATTTT. The encoded protein is CASSSAQGVRDPQHF. The full variable domain, completed using reference TRBV28 and TRBJ1-5, is DVKVTQSSRYLVKRTGEKVFLECVQDMDHENMFWYRQDPGLGLRLIYFSYDVKMKEKGDIPEGYSVSREKKERFSLILESASTNQTSMYLCASSSAQGVRDPQHFGDGTRLSIL.